The source of this TCR beta chain is a study of CD8+ T cells in alopecia areata. Comment on this clone: Its antigen is unidentified.

After isolation, RNA underwent reverse transcription to generate cDNA as the sequencing template. The data were produced by immunoSEQ multiplex PCR, yet TCRdb's version contains in-frame clones alone and is incomplete. The sample records 60,000 to 65,000 clones, about 40% being singletons. The length of the CDR3 is 15 residues. Germline CDR1 is SGDLS and CDR2 is YYNGEE. The junction had 7 bases not matched to a gene; V was cut back by 3 bases and J by 2 bases. Regarding the study as a whole: Especially in alopecia totalis/universalis, lesional scalp showed greater clonality than normal scalp did.

Sorting of CD4+ and CD8+ T cells was performed on PBMCs. The sequence was obtained from a human donor with alopecia areata. The sequenced material came from NKG2D-low CD8+ T cells sorted from blood. V usage is TRBV9 and J usage is TRBJ1-2, with TRBD1 matching over 7 bases. In DNA form, the CDR3 reads TGTGCCAGCAGCGACTCGCAGGGGGAGAACTATGGCTACACCTTC. Amino acid sequence: CASSDSQGENYGYTF.